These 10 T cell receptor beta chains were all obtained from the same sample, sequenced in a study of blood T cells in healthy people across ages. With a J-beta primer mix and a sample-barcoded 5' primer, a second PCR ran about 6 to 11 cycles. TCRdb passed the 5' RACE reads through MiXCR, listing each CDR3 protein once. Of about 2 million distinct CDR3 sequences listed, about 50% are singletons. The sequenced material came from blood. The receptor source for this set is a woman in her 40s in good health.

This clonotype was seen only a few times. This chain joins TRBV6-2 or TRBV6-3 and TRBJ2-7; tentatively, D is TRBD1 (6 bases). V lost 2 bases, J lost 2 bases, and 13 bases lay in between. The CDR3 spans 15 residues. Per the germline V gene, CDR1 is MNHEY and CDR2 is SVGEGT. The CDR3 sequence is CASSYPGTTTYEQYF. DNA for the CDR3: TGTGCCAGCAGTTACCCCGGGACAACAACCTACGAGCAGTACTTC.

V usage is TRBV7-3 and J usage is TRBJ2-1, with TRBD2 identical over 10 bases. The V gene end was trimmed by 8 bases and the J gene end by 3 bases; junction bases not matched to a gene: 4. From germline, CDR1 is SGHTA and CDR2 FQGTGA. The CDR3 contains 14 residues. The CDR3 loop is CASGTSGVYNEQFF. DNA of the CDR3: TGTGCCAGCGGCACTAGCGGGGTCTACAATGAGCAGTTCTTC.

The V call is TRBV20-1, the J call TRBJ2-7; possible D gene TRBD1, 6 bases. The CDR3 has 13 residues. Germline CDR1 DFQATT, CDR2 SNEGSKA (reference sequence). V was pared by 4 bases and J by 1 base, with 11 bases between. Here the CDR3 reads CSATRDTSYEQYF. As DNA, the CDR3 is TGCAGTGCTACCCGGGACACTTCCTACGAGCAGTACTTC.

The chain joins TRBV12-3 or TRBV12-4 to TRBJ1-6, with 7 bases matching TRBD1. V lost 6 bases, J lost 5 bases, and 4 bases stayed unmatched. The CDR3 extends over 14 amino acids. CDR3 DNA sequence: TGTGCCAGCAGCACAGGGGCCGATAATTCACCCCTCCACTTT. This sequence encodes CASSTGADNSPLHF.

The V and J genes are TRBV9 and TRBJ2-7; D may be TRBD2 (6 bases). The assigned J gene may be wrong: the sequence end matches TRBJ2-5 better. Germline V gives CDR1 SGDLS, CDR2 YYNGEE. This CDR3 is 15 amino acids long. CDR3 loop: CASSALAGMGETQYF. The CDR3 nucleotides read TGTGCCAGCAGTGCCCTCGCGGGGATGGGAGAGACCCAGTACTTC.

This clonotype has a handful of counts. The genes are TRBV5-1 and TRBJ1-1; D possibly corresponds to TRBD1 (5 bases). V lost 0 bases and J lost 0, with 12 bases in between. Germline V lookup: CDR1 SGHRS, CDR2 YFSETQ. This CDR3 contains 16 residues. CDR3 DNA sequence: TGCGCCAGCAGCTTGGTTGGGGGTCCCATGAACACTGAAGCTTTCTTT. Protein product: CASSLVGGPMNTEAFF.

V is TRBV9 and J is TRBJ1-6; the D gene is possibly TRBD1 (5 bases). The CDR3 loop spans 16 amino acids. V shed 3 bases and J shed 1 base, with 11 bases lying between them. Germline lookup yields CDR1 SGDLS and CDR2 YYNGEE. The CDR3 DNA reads TGTGCCAGCAGCGCGGGCACAGGTTCCTATAATTCACCCCTCCACTTT. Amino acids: CASSAGTGSYNSPLHF.

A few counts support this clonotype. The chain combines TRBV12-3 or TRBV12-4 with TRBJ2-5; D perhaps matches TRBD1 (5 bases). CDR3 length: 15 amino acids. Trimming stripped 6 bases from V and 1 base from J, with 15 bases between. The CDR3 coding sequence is TGTGCCAGCAGGCCCCAGGGAACGACCCAAGAGACCCAGTACTTC. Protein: CASRPQGTTQETQYF.

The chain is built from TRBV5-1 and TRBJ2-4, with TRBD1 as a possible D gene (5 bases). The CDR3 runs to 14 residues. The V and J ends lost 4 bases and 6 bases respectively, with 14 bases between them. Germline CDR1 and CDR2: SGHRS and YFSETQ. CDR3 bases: TGCGCCAGCAGCCAGAAGGGGCCGCCAAACATTCAGTACTTC. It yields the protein CASSQKGPPNIQYF. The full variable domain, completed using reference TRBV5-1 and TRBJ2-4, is KAGVTQTPRYLIKTRGQQVTLSCSPISGHRSVSWYQQTPGQGLQFLFEYFSETQRNKGNFPGRFSGRQFSNSRSEMNVSTLELGDSALYLCASSQKGPPNIQYFGAGTRLSVL.

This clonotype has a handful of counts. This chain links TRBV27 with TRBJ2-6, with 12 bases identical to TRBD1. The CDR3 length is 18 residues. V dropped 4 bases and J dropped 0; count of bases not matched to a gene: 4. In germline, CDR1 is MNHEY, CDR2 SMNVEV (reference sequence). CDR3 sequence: CASSSGQGASSGANVLTF. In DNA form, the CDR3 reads TGTGCCAGCAGTTCGGGACAGGGGGCTAGCTCTGGGGCCAACGTCCTGACTTTC. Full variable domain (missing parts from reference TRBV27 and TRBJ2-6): EAQVTQNPRYLITVTGKKLTVTCSQNMNHEYMSWYRQDPGLGLRQIYYSMNVEVTDKGDVPEGYKVSRKEKRNFPLILESPSPNQTSLYFCASSSGQGASSGANVLTFGAGSRLTVL.